This is a list of T cell receptor beta chains from one sample in a study of T cells in Graves' hyperthyroidism and ophthalmopathy. TCRdb used MiXCR to reprocess the multiplex PCR reads, holding one entry per CDR3 protein. In the table there are a few hundred thousand distinct CDR3 sequences, around 25% of which are singletons. The sequenced material came from blood. These receptors all come from a man in his fifties with Graves' hyperthyroidism. Both conserved end residues are part of each CDR3. A D gene is named only where the DNA matches it firmly. For some rows the clone size is stated as once, few or many, or as a class when expanded; others skip it.

V	D	size	J	DNA	CDR3
TRBV6-1	-	many	TRBJ2-7	TGTGCCAGCACCAAACGTGCGGACTACGAGCAGTACTTC	CASTKRADYEQYF
TRBV28	-	many	TRBJ2-3	TGTGCCAGCAGTTTTGGGGGGCGAAGAACAGATACGCAGTATTTT	CASSFGGRRTDTQYF
TRBV7-6	-	many	TRBJ2-7	TGTGCCAGCAGCCCCCGTGGTAGTGAGCAGTACTTC	CASSPRGSEQYF
TRBV20-1	TRBD2	-	TRBJ2-5	TGCAGTGCTCCCTTGAGCGGGAGAGAGACCCAGTACTTC	CSAPLSGRETQYF
TRBV20-1	TRBD1	-	TRBJ2-3	TGCAGTGCTGGACCGGGACAGAGCACAGATACGCAGTATTTT	CSAGPGQSTDTQYF
TRBV5-1	TRBD1	-	TRBJ2-2	TGCGCCAGCAGTGCCAGGACAGGGGACACCGGGGAGCTGTTTTTT	CASSARTGDTGELFF
TRBV7-6	TRBD2	-	TRBJ2-7	TGTGCCAGCAGCTCAACCCTAGCGGGACGGTGGTACGAGCAGTACTTC	CASSSTLAGRWYEQYF
TRBV12-3/TRBV12-4	TRBD2	few	TRBJ2-1	TGTGCCAGCAGTTCCATACTAGCGGGTGTAACGGGGGGGCAGTTCTTC	CASSSILAGVTGGQFF
TRBV3-1	TRBD1	-	TRBJ2-7	TGTGCCAGCAGCCAAGAAGGGGACAGGACTCACGAGCAGTACTTC	CASSQEGDRTHEQYF
TRBV12-3/TRBV12-4	-	-	TRBJ1-1	TGTGCCAGCAGTTTATACTTTTCCGAAGCTTTCTTT	CASSLYFSEAFF
TRBV12-3/TRBV12-4	TRBD2	few	TRBJ2-3	TGTGCCAGCAGTTTCTGGACTAGTGTCGGCACAGATACGCAGTATTTT	CASSFWTSVGTDTQYF
TRBV7-3	TRBD2	many	TRBJ2-1	TGTGCCAGCAGCTTAGCCACGTCTAGCGGGCCTTACAATGAGCAGTTCTTC	CASSLATSSGPYNEQFF
TRBV3-1	-	many	TRBJ2-2	TGTGCCAGCAGCCAAGTCGCCGGGGAGCTGTTTTTT	CASSQVAGELFF
TRBV28	-	-	TRBJ2-6	TGTGCCAGCAGTCCGCCCCCGCGCTCTGGGGCCAACGTCCTGACTTTC	CASSPPPRSGANVLTF
TRBV11-1	TRBD2	many	TRBJ2-1	TGTGCCAGCAGCTTAATAGCGGGGTACAATGAGCAGTTCTTC	CASSLIAGYNEQFF
TRBV11-1	-	many	TRBJ2-7	TGTGCCAGCAGCTTAGCCCACGAGCAGTACTTC	CASSLAHEQYF
TRBV28	TRBD2	few	TRBJ2-2	TGTGCCAGCAGTCCCCCGGCGGGGGGGGCCGGGGAGCTGTTTTTT	CASSPPAGGAGELFF
TRBV28	-	-	TRBJ1-5	TGTGCCAGCAGTTTCCCTTCGACAGTTAGCAATCAGCCCCAGCATTTT	CASSFPSTVSNQPQHF
TRBV20-1	-	-	TRBJ1-5	TGCAGTGCTAGCCCCCCAACTCAGCCCCAGCATTTT	CSASPPTQPQHF
TRBV6-1	TRBD2	many	TRBJ2-4	TGTGCCAGCAGTGAATTGGGGGGGAAGGACATTCAGTACTTC	CASSELGGKDIQYF
TRBV5-1	TRBD1	many	TRBJ2-7	TGCGCCAGCAGCTCTGAGGGGGCTGCCTCCTACGAGCAGTACTTC	CASSSEGAASYEQYF
TRBV5-4	-	few	TRBJ2-7	TGTGCCAGCAGCGGAGGGACGGGACTTAGCTCCTACGAGCAGTACTTC	CASSGGTGLSSYEQYF
TRBV5-1	-	few	TRBJ2-7	TGCGCCAGCAGCTTGGAGCCTCAGGACACTTACGAGCAGTACTTC	CASSLEPQDTYEQYF
TRBV5-6	-	-	TRBJ2-6	TGTGCCAGCAGCTTCCACCTTCTTAGGGCCAACGTCCTGACTTTC	CASSFHLLRANVLTF
TRBV2	-	many	TRBJ2-7	TGTGCCAGCAGCGGGAACTACGAGCAGTACTTC	CASSGNYEQYF
TRBV5-1	TRBD1	-	TRBJ2-4	TGCGCCAGCAGCCCATGGGACAGCTCCTACAAAAACATTCAGTACTTC	CASSPWDSSYKNIQYF
TRBV18	-	few	TRBJ2-1	TGTGCCAGCTCACCCCGGTTGGCGCAGGGTGCGGCAGGTGAGCAGTTCTTC	CASSPRLAQGAAGEQFF
TRBV28	-	many	TRBJ1-5	TGTGCCAGCAATTCGAGGGAGGAACAGCCCCAGCATTTT	CASNSREEQPQHF
TRBV11-2	-	-	TRBJ2-1	TGTGCCAGTACCCCCGCCCAGAGCCTCCGGGGAGGTAAGCAGTTCTTC	CASTPAQSLRGGKQFF
TRBV7-9	-	-	TRBJ1-1	TGTGCCAGCAGCTTAGATGGTATGAACGCTGAAGCTTTCTTT	CASSLDGMNAEAFF
TRBV3-1	-	many	TRBJ2-1	TGTGCCAGCAGCCAAGGTGGGAGCTCCTACAATGAGCAGTTCTTC	CASSQGGSSYNEQFF
TRBV5-1	-	-	TRBJ1-3	TGCGCCAGCAGCGATGGAGCTTCTTCGGGAAACACCATATATTTT	CASSDGASSGNTIYF
TRBV19	-	-	TRBJ1-1	TGTGCCAGTAGTGCCCGACAGATCGAAGCTTTCTTT	CASSARQIEAFF
TRBV11-2	TRBD2	many	TRBJ2-5	TGTGCCAGCAGCTTAGCACTAGCGGTCCGGGAGACCCAGTACTTC	CASSLALAVRETQYF
TRBV4-1	-	-	TRBJ2-1	TGCGCCAGCAGCCAATTGGGGACTGGGGATGAGCAGTTCTTC	CASSQLGTGDEQFF
TRBV5-1	TRBD2	-	TRBJ2-5	TGCGCCAGCAGCTTGGGAGGACTAGCGGAGTTAAGGGAGACCCAGTACTTC	CASSLGGLAELRETQYF
TRBV20-1	TRBD2	few	TRBJ2-7	TGCAGTGCTAGTATATTAGCGGGAGCCCACGAGCAGTACTTC	CSASILAGAHEQYF
TRBV6-1	-	-	TRBJ1-6	TGTGCCAGCAGTGAGTCGAGGACAGTGGACAATTCACCCCTCCACTTT	CASSESRTVDNSPLHF
TRBV5-6	TRBD1	-	TRBJ2-2	TGTGCCAGCACCACCCCCTCCACAGGGGGCCCCGGGGAGCTGTTTTTT	CASTTPSTGGPGELFF
TRBV6-5	-	-	TRBJ1-1	TGTGCCAACAGTTATGAGGGGGGGTACACTGAAGCTTTCTTT	CANSYEGGYTEAFF